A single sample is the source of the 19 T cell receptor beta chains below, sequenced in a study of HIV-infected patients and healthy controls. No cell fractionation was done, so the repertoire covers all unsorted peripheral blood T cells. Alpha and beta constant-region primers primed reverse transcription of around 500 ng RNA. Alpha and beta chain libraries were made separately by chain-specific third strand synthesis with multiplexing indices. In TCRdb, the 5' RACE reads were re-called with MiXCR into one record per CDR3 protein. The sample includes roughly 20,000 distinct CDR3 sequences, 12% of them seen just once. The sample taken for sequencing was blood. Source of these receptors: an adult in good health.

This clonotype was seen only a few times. In DNA, the CDR3 is TGTGCCAGCAGTTCCAGACAGGGTAGGGCCAACGTCCTGACTTTC. The encoded protein is CASSSRQGRANVLTF. The rearrangement joins TRBV28 to TRBJ2-6, with 7 nucleotides matching TRBD1. The CDR3 totals 15 residues. Germline V lookup: CDR1 MDHEN, CDR2 SYDVKM. V shed 4 bases, J shed 5 bases, and the junction held 5 bases outside the gene matches.

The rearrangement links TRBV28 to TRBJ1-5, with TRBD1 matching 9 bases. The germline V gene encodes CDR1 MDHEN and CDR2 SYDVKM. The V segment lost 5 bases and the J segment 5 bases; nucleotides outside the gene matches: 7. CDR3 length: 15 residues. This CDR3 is CASSPGTGHHQPQHF. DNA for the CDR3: TGTGCCAGCAGTCCCGGGACAGGGCATCATCAGCCCCAGCATTTT.

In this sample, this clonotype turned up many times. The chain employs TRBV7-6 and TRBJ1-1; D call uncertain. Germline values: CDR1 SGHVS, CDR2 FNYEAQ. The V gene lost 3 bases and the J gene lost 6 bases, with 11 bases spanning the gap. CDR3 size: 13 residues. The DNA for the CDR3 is TGTGCCAGCAGCTTGCGTCAGCTCTCTGAAGCTTTCTTT. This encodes CASSLRQLSEAFF.

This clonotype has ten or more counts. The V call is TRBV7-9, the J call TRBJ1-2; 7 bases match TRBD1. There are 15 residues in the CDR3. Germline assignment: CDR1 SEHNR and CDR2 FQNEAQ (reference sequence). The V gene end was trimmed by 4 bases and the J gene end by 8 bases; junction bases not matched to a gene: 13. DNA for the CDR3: TGTGCCAGCAGCTCCCTCCCGGAGGGGGCCTGGGGCTACACCTTC. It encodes CASSSLPEGAWGYTF.

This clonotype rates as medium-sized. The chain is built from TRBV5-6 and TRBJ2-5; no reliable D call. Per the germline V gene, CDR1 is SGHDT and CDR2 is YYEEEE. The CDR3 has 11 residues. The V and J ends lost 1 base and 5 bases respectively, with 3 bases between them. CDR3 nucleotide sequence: TGTGCCAGCAGCTTGTTGGAGACCCAGTACTTC. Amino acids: CASSLLETQYF.

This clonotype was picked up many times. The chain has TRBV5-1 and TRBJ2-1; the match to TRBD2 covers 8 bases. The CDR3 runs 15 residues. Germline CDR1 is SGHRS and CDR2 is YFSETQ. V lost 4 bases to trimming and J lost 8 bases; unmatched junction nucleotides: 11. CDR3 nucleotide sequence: TGCGCCAGCAGCCAAACATCGGGGGGGCCCTATGAGCAGTTCTTC. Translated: CASSQTSGGPYEQFF.

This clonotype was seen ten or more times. CDR3: CASSLNRAQETQYF. The CDR3 DNA is TGTGCCAGCAGCCTCAATCGGGCCCAAGAGACCCAGTACTTC. J is TRBJ2-5 and V is TRBV4-2; D is unresolved. The V end lost 4 bases, the J end lost 1 base, and 10 bases lay between the germline ends. Germline V gives CDR1 LGHNA, CDR2 YNFKEQ. The CDR3 consists of 14 residues.

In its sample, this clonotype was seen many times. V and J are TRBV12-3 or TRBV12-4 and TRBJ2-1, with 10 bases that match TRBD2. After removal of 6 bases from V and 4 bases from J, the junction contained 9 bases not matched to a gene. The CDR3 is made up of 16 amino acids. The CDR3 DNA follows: TGTGCCAGCAGCAGCAGCGGGGGGGGGCCTTACAATGAGCAGTTCTTC. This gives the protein CASSSSGGGPYNEQFF.

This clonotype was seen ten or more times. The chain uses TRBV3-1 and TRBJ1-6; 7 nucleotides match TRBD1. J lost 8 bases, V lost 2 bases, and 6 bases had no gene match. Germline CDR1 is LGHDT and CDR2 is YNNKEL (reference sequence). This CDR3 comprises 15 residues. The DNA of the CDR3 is TGTGCCAGCAGCCAAAGTAGACAGGGCCATTCACCCCTCCACTTT. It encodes CASSQSRQGHSPLHF.

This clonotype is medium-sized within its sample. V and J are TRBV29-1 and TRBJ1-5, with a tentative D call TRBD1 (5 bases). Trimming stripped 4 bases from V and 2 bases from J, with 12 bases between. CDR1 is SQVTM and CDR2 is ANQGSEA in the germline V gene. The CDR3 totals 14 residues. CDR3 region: CSVAAGSGNQPQHF. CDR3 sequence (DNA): TGCAGCGTTGCTGCAGGGTCGGGCAATCAGCCCCAGCATTTT.

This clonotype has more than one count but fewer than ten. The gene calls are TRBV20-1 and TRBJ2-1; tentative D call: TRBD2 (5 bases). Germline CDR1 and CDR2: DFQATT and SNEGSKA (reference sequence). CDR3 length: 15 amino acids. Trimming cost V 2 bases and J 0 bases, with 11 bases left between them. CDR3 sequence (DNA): TGCAGTGCTAGAAACACTAGGGACTCCTACAATGAGCAGTTCTTC. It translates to CSARNTRDSYNEQFF.

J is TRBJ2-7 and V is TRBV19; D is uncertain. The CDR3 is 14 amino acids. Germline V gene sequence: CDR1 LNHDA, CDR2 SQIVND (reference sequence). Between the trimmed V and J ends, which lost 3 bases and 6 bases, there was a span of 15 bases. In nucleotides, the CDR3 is TGTGCCAGTAGTATCGCCGCGTCCGGATCCGAGCAGTACTTC. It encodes CASSIAASGSEQYF.

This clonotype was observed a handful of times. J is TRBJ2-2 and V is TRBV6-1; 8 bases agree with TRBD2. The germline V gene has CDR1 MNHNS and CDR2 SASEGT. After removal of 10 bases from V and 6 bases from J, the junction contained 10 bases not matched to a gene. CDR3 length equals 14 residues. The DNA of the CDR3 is TGTGCCACCGATGGACTAGCAGTTTCCGGGGAGCTGTTTTTT. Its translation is CATDGLAVSGELFF.

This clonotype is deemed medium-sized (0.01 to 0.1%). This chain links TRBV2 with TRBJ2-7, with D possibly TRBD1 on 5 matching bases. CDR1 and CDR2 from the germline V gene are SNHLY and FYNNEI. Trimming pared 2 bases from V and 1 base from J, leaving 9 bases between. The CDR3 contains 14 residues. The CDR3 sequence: CASSEQGWSYEQYF. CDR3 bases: TGTGCCAGCAGTGAACAGGGATGGTCCTACGAGCAGTACTTC.

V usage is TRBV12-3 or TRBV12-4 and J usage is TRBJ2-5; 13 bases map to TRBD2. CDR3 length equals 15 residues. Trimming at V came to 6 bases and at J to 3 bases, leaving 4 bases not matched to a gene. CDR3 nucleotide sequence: TGTGCCAGCAGGCCCGGGACTAGCGGGGAAGAGACCCAGTACTTC. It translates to CASRPGTSGEETQYF.

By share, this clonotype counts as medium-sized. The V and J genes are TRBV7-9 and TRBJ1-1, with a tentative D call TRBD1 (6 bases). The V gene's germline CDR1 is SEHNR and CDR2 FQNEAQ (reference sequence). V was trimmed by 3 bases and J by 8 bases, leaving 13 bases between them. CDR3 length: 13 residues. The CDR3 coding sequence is TGTGCCAGCAGCTTGGGGGGGGCGTCCGAAGCTTTCTTT. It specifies CASSLGGASEAFF.

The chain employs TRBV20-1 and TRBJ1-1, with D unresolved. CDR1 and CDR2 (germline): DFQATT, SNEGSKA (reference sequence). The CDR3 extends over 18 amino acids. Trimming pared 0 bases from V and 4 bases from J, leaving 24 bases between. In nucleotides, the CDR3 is TGCAGTGCTAGAGATCGCGTTAGTCCGGGGAGTAAGAGCACTGAAGCTTTCTTT. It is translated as CSARDRVSPGSKSTEAFF.

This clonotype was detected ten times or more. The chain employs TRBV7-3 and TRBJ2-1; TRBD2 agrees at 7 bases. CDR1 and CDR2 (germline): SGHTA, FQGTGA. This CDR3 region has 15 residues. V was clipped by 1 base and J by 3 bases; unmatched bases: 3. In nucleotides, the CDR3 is TGTGCCAGCAGCTTAAGGCCTAGCGGCTACAATGAGCAGTTCTTC. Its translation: CASSLRPSGYNEQFF.

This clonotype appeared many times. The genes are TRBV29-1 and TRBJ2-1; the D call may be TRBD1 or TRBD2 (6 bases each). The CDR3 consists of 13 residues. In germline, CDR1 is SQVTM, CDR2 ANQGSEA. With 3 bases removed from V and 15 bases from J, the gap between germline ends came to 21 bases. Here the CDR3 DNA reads TGCAGCGTTGATGAGGGGGGCTCCGACTTTCGGTTCTTC. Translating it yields CSVDEGGSDFRFF.